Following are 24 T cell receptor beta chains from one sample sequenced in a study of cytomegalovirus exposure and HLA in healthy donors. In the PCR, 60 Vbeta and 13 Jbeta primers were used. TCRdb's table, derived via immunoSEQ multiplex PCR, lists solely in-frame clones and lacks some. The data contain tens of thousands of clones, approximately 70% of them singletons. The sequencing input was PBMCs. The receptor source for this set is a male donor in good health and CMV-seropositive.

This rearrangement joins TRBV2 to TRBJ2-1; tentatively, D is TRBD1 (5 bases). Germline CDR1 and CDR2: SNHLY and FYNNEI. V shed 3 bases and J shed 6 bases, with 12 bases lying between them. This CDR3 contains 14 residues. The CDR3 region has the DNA TGTGCCAGCAGTGAGGGCCTAAGGGGCAATGAGCAGTTCTTC. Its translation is CASSEGLRGNEQFF.

The CDR3 DNA follows: TGCGCCAGCAGCTTGGGTGGACAGGGTTACTATGGCTACACCTTC. Translating it yields CASSLGGQGYYGYTF. This chain uses TRBV5-1 with TRBJ1-2, with 8 bases identical to TRBD1. This CDR3 is built from 15 residues. Trimming removed 0 bases from V and 3 bases from J; junction bases left unmatched: 4. CDR1 is SGHRS, CDR2 YFSETQ, per germline.

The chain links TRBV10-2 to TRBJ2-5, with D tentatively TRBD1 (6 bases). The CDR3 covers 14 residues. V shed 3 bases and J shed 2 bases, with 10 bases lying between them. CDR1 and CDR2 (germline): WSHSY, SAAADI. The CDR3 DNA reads TGCGCCAGCAGTGATGCAGGGGTGCAAGAGACCCAGTACTTC. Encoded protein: CASSDAGVQETQYF.

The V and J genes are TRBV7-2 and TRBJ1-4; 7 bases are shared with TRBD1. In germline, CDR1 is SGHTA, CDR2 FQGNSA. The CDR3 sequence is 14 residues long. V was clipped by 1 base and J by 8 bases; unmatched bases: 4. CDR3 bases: TGTGCCAGCAGCTTAGGGCTCAGGGGGGAAAAACTGTTTTTT. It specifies CASSLGLRGEKLFF.

The CDR3 here is CASSRRGLFYEQYF. The CDR3 bases are TGTGCCAGCAGCCGCCGTGGACTATTCTACGAGCAGTACTTC. The rearrangement links TRBV14 to TRBJ2-7; D is perhaps TRBD2 (6 bases). Trimming left V 4 bases short and J 3 bases short, with 13 bases between. The CDR3 length is 14 residues. Germline lookup yields CDR1 SGHDN and CDR2 FVKESK.

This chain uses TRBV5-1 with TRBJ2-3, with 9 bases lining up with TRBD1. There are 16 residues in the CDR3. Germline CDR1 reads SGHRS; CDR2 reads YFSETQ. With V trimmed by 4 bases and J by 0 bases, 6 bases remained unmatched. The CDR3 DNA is TGCGCCAGCAGCCCGAGACAGGGGGTAAGCACAGATACGCAGTATTTT. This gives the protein CASSPRQGVSTDTQYF.

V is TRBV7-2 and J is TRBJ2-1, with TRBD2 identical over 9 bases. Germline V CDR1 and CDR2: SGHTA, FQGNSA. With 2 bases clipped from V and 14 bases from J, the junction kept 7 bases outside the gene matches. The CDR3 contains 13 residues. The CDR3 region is CASSLRREGSKFF. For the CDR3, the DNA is TGTGCCAGCAGCTTAAGGCGGGAGGGGAGCAAGTTCTTC. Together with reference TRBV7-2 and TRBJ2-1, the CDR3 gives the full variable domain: GAGVSQSPSNKVTEKGKDVELRCDPISGHTALYWYRQSLGQGLEFLIYFQGNSAPDKSGLPSDRFSAERTGGSVSTLTIQRTQQEDSAVYLCASSLRREGSKFFGPGTRLTVL.

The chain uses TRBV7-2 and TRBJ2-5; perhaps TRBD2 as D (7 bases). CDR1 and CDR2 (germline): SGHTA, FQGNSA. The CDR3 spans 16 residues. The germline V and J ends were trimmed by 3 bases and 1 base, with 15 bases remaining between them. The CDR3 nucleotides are TGTGCCAGCAGCTTTAGGCGGGGGCCACTCCAAGAGACCCAGTACTTC. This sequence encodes CASSFRRGPLQETQYF.

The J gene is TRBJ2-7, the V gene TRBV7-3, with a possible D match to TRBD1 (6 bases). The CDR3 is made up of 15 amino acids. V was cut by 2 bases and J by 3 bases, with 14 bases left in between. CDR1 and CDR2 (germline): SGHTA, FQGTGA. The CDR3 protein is CASSLHRRGGYEQYF. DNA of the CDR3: TGTGCCAGCAGCTTACACAGGAGAGGGGGCTACGAGCAGTACTTC.

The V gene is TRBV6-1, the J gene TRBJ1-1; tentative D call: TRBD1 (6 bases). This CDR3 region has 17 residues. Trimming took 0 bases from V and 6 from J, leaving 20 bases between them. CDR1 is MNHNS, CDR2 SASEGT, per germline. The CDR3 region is CASSEALRMDSSAEAFF. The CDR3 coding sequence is TGTGCCAGCAGTGAAGCCTTACGAATGGACAGTAGTGCTGAAGCTTTCTTT.

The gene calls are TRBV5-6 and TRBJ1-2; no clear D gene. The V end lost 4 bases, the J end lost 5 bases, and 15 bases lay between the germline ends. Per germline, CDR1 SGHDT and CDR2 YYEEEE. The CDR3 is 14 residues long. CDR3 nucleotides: TGTGCCAGCAGCCCGTCACTCCTACCTTATGGCTACACCTTC. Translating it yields CASSPSLLPYGYTF.

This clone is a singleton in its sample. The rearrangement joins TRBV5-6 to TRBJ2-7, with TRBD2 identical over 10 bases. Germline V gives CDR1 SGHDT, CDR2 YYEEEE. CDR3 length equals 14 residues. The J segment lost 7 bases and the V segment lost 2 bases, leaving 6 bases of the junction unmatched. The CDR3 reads CASSLAGGRREQYF. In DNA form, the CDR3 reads TGTGCCAGCAGCTTAGCGGGGGGGCGAAGGGAGCAGTACTTC.

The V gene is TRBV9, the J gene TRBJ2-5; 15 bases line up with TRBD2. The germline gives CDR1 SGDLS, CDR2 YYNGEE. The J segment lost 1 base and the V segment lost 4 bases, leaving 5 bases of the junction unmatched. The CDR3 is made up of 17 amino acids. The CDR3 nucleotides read TGTGCCAGCAGCCCGGGACTAGCGGGAGGACGCCAAGAGACCCAGTACTTC. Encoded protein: CASSPGLAGGRQETQYF.

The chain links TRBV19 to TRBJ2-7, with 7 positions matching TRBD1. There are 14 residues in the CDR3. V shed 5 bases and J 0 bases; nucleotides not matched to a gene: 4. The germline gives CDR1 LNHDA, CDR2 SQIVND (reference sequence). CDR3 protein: CASSETGSSYEQYF. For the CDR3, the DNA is TGTGCCAGTAGTGAGACAGGGAGCTCCTACGAGCAGTACTTC.

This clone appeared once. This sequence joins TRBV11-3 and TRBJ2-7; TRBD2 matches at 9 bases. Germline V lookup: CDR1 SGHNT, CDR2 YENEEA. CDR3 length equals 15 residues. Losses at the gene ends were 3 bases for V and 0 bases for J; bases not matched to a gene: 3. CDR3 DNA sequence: TGTGCCAGCAGCTTGAGCGGGGGGAGCTCCTACGAGCAGTACTTC. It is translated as CASSLSGGSSYEQYF.

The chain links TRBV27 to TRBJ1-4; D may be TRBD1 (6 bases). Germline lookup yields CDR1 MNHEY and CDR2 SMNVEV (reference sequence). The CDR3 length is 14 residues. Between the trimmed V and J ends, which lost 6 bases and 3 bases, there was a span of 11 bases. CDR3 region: CASRRGNANEKLFF. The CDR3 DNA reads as TGTGCCAGCAGAAGGGGGAATGCTAATGAAAAACTGTTTTTT.

The CDR3 DNA reads TGTGCCAGCAGTGAAACGACAGTCTCTGGAAACACCATATATTTT. This encodes CASSETTVSGNTIYF. The chain combines TRBV6-1 with TRBJ1-3; D is perhaps TRBD1 (5 bases). This CDR3 region has 15 residues. V was cut by 2 bases and J by 0 bases, with 8 bases left in between. Germline CDR1 and CDR2: MNHNS and SASEGT.

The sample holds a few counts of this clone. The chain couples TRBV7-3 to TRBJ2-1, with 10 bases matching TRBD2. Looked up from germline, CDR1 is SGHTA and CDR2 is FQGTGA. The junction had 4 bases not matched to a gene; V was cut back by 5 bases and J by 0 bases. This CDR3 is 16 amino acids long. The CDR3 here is CASSKTSGYSYNEQFF. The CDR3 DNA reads TGTGCCAGCAGCAAGACTAGCGGGTACTCCTACAATGAGCAGTTCTTC.

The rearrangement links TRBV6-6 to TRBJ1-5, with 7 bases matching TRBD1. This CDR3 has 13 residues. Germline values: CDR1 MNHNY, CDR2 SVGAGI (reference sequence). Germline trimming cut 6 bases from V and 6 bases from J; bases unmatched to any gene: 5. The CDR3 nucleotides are TGTGCCAGCAGAGACAGGGCAAGTCAGCCCCAGCATTTT. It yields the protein CASRDRASQPQHF.

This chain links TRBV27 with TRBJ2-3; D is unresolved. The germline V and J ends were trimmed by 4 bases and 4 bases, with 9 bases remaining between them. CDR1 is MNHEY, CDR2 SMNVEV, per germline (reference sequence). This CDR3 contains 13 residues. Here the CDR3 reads CASSYLVPDTQYF. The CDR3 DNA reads TGTGCCAGCAGTTATCTAGTCCCAGATACGCAGTATTTT.

The CDR3 here is CASSLNPGTGNEKLFF. The DNA of the CDR3 is TGTGCCAGCAGCCTAAACCCCGGGACAGGGAATGAAAAACTGTTTTTT. The rearrangement uses TRBV7-6 and TRBJ1-4; 9 nucleotides match TRBD1. There are 16 residues in the CDR3. Trimming at V came to 5 bases and at J to 5 bases, leaving 9 bases not matched to a gene. Germline V gives CDR1 SGHVS, CDR2 FNYEAQ.

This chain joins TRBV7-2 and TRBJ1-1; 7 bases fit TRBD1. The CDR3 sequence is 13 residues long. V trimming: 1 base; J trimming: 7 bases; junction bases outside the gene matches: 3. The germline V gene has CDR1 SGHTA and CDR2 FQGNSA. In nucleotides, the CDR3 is TGTGCCAGCAGCTTAGACAGGGGCGATGAAGCTTTCTTT. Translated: CASSLDRGDEAFF.

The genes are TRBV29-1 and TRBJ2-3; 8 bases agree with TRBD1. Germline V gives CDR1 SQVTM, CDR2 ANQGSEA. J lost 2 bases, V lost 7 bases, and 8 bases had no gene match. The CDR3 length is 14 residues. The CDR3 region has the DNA TGCAGCGGTACCGGGACAGGCTACACAGATACGCAGTATTTT. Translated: CSGTGTGYTDTQYF.

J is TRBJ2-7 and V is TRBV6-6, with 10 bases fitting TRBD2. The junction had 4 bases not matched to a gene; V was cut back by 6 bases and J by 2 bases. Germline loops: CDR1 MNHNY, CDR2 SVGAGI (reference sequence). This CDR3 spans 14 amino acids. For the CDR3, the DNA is TGTGCCAGCAGCAGGACTAGCGGAGCCTACGAGCAGTACTTC. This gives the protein CASSRTSGAYEQYF.